Listed below are T cell receptor beta chains from one sample, sequenced in a study of cytomegalovirus exposure and HLA in healthy donors. The method was immunoSEQ multiplex PCR; TCRdb's version includes in-frame clones alone and lacks a portion of them. The sample has about 150,000 clones, approximately 9% seen once. Sequencing was carried out using PBMCs. These receptor sequences come from a male donor in good health and CMV-seronegative. The CDR3 runs from the conserved cysteine through the conserved F or W. A D gene is named only where the DNA matches it firmly. A clone size is listed for some rows: how often the clone was seen (once, few, many), or a class if it is expanded.

size: few
D: TRBD2
V: TRBV7-9
J: TRBJ2-1
CDR3: CASSLVAGVSSNEQFF
DNA: TGTGCCAGCAGCTTAGTGGCGGGAGTTTCTTCCAATGAGCAGTTCTTC

size: few
D: TRBD1
V: TRBV7-8
J: TRBJ1-5
CDR3: CASSLMGQSNQPQHF
DNA: TGTGCCAGCAGCTTAATGGGACAGTCCAATCAGCCCCAGCATTTT

size: NA
D: NA
V: TRBV29-1
J: TRBJ1-5
CDR3: CSVGTGYGNQPQHF
DNA: TGCAGCGTCGGAACAGGGTATGGCAATCAGCCCCAGCATTTT

size: few
D: NA
V: TRBV4-2
J: TRBJ2-7
CDR3: CASSQALGDYEQYF
DNA: TGTGCCAGCAGCCAAGCCCTCGGGGACTACGAGCAGTACTTC

size: NA
D: TRBD1
V: TRBV7-9
J: TRBJ2-7
CDR3: CASSLGGQGAYEQYF
DNA: TGTGCCAGCAGCTTAGGCGGACAGGGGGCCTACGAGCAGTACTTC

size: NA
D: NA
V: TRBV19
J: TRBJ1-3
CDR3: CATKDSLSGNTIYF
DNA: TGTGCCACCAAGGACAGCCTCTCTGGAAACACCATATATTTT

size: few
D: NA
V: TRBV2
J: TRBJ1-2
CDR3: CASRGTGSNYGYTF
DNA: TGTGCCAGCAGAGGCACAGGGTCTAACTATGGCTACACCTTC

size: NA
D: NA
V: TRBV18
J: TRBJ2-3
CDR3: CASSRLPLGADTQYF
DNA: TGTGCCAGCTCACGACTTCCCCTTGGAGCAGATACGCAGTATTTT

size: NA
D: NA
V: TRBV6-6
J: TRBJ1-3
CDR3: CASSDSHSGNTIYF
DNA: TGTGCCAGCAGCGACAGTCACTCTGGAAACACCATATATTTT

size: few
D: NA
V: TRBV9
J: TRBJ2-7
CDR3: CASSAGQGGEQYF
DNA: TGTGCCAGCTCCGCGGGGCAGGGTGGGGAGCAGTACTTC

size: NA
D: TRBD2
V: TRBV9
J: TRBJ2-1
CDR3: CASNPSGGSYNEQFF
DNA: TGTGCCAGCAACCCTAGCGGGGGTTCCTACAATGAGCAGTTCTTC

size: few
D: NA
V: TRBV7-2
J: TRBJ2-5
CDR3: CASSSNQETQYF
DNA: TGTGCCAGCAGCTCCAATCAAGAGACCCAGTACTTC

size: NA
D: NA
V: TRBV5-6
J: TRBJ2-5
CDR3: CASSLIRGAVTQYF
DNA: TGTGCCAGCAGCTTGATCAGGGGGGCCGTGACCCAGTACTTC

size: few
D: TRBD1
V: TRBV27
J: TRBJ2-2
CDR3: CASSLYEGALTPNTGELFF
DNA: TGTGCCAGCAGTTTATATGAGGGGGCCCTTACACCGAACACCGGGGAGCTGTTTTTT

size: NA
D: NA
V: TRBV29-1
J: TRBJ1-1
CDR3: CSSTARVNTEAFF
DNA: TGCAGCTCGACCGCCCGGGTGAACACTGAAGCTTTCTTT

size: few
D: NA
V: TRBV9
J: TRBJ2-3
CDR3: CASSVDGDTADTQYF
DNA: TGTGCCAGCAGCGTAGATGGGGACACAGCAGATACGCAGTATTTT

size: NA
D: NA
V: TRBV19
J: TRBJ2-1
CDR3: CASSIVQFRGSEQFF
DNA: TGTGCCAGTAGTATAGTGCAGTTCCGGGGTAGTGAGCAGTTCTTC

size: few
D: NA
V: TRBV27
J: TRBJ2-7
CDR3: CAAGATDSYEQYF
DNA: TGTGCCGCAGGGGCTACCGACTCCTACGAGCAGTACTTC

size: few
D: NA
V: TRBV6-6
J: TRBJ2-5
CDR3: CASKRFGETQYF
DNA: TGTGCCAGCAAGAGGTTTGGCGAGACCCAGTACTTC

size: NA
D: TRBD2
V: TRBV6-5
J: TRBJ2-1
CDR3: CASSRASGSYNEQFF
DNA: TGTGCCAGCAGTAGAGCTAGCGGGAGTTACAATGAGCAGTTCTTC

size: NA
D: TRBD1
V: TRBV27
J: TRBJ2-2
CDR3: CASSPGQGAFITGELFF
DNA: TGTGCCAGCAGTCCGGGACAGGGGGCTTTCATAACCGGGGAGCTGTTTTTT

size: NA
D: NA
V: TRBV29-1
J: TRBJ1-1
CDR3: CSVEVGALNTEAFF
DNA: TGCAGCGTTGAAGTAGGGGCGTTGAACACTGAAGCTTTCTTT

size: NA
D: NA
V: TRBV28
J: TRBJ1-2
CDR3: CASSRLGGASYGYTF
DNA: TGTGCCAGCAGTCGGCTTGGGGGCGCGAGCTATGGCTACACCTTC

size: NA
D: TRBD1
V: TRBV5-6
J: TRBJ2-5
CDR3: CASRAGTGPFQETQYF
DNA: TGTGCCAGCAGGGCTGGGACAGGGCCCTTTCAAGAGACCCAGTACTTC

size: NA
D: NA
V: TRBV4-2
J: TRBJ1-2
CDR3: CASSQEAGVNYGYTF
DNA: TGTGCCAGCAGCCAAGAGGCAGGGGTTAACTATGGCTACACCTTC

size: NA
D: TRBD2
V: TRBV9
J: TRBJ2-1
CDR3: CASSSLAGGYRSYNEQFF
DNA: TGTGCCAGCAGCTCACTAGCGGGGGGTTACCGCTCCTACAATGAGCAGTTCTTC

size: few
D: TRBD2
V: TRBV27
J: TRBJ2-1
CDR3: CASSLPAGTSHAEQFF
DNA: TGTGCCAGCAGTTTACCGGCGGGGACTAGCCACGCTGAGCAGTTCTTC

size: few
D: TRBD2
V: TRBV11-2
J: TRBJ2-7
CDR3: CASSLSLAGFTYEQYF
DNA: TGTGCCAGCAGCTTATCACTAGCGGGTTTCACCTACGAGCAGTACTTC

size: NA
D: NA
V: TRBV7-9
J: TRBJ1-4
CDR3: CASSFPLGGINEKLFF
DNA: TGTGCCAGCAGCTTTCCACTAGGGGGAATCAATGAAAAACTGTTTTTT

size: few
D: TRBD2
V: TRBV7-8
J: TRBJ2-5
CDR3: CASSSVGRVETQYF
DNA: TGTGCCAGCAGCTCAGTGGGGAGGGTAGAGACCCAGTACTTC

size: few
D: TRBD1
V: TRBV13
J: TRBJ1-5
CDR3: CASSSSTGELGGQPQHF
DNA: TGTGCCAGCAGCTCTTCTACAGGGGAACTCGGCGGTCAGCCCCAGCATTTT

size: NA
D: NA
V: TRBV11-2
J: TRBJ2-7
CDR3: CASSPNIDQGYF
DNA: TGTGCCAGCAGCCCCAACATCGACCAGGGGTACTTT

size: NA
D: NA
V: TRBV4-3
J: TRBJ1-5
CDR3: CASSQDSGRWSNQPQNF
DNA: TGCGCCAGCAGCCAAGATTCCGGGAGGTGGAGCAATCAGCCCCAGAATTTT

size: few
D: TRBD1
V: TRBV9
J: TRBJ2-5
CDR3: CASSVGRGPETQYF
DNA: TGTGCCAGCAGCGTTGGCAGGGGGCCAGAGACCCAGTACTTC

size: NA
D: TRBD1
V: TRBV4-3
J: TRBJ1-5
CDR3: CASSQAIGGQPQHF
DNA: TGCGCCAGCAGCCAAGCTATAGGGGGCCAGCCCCAGCATTTT

size: NA
D: TRBD2
V: TRBV28
J: TRBJ2-1
CDR3: CASTPGGGAYNEQFF
DNA: TGTGCCAGCACCCCGGGGGGGGGCGCTTACAATGAGCAGTTCTTC

size: NA
D: TRBD2
V: TRBV4-3
J: TRBJ2-7
CDR3: CASSLPSFGGCEQYF
DNA: TGCGCCAGCAGCCTCCCAAGCTTCGGGGGGTGCGAGCAGTACTTC

size: few
D: TRBD1
V: TRBV6-5
J: TRBJ2-7
CDR3: CASATQGQGYEQYF
DNA: TGTGCCAGCGCAACCCAGGGACAGGGCTACGAGCAGTACTTC

size: NA
D: TRBD1
V: TRBV9
J: TRBJ2-7
CDR3: CASSVGVGQANYEQYF
DNA: TGTGCCAGCAGCGTAGGGGTCGGACAGGCTAACTACGAGCAGTACTTC

size: NA
D: NA
V: TRBV5-6
J: TRBJ2-7
CDR3: CASSFSFYEQYF
DNA: TGTGCCAGCAGCTTTTCATTTTACGAGCAGTACTTC

size: few
D: NA
V: TRBV29-1
J: TRBJ1-2
CDR3: CSVEDEAHMSYGYTF
DNA: TGCAGCGTTGAAGATGAGGCACATATGTCCTATGGCTACACCTTC

size: NA
D: TRBD2
V: TRBV10-2
J: TRBJ2-1
CDR3: CASIGAGGGNEQFF
DNA: TGCGCCAGCATCGGGGCGGGGGGAGGCAATGAGCAGTTCTTC

size: NA
D: TRBD1
V: TRBV11-1
J: TRBJ2-1
CDR3: CASSGGSDRVGNEQFF
DNA: TGTGCCAGCAGCGGGGGCTCGGACAGGGTCGGCAATGAGCAGTTCTTC

size: few
D: NA
V: TRBV6-1
J: TRBJ2-7
CDR3: CASSDHIVYEQYF
DNA: TGTGCCAGCAGTGATCATATAGTCTACGAGCAGTACTTC

size: NA
D: TRBD1
V: TRBV5-6
J: TRBJ1-1
CDR3: CASSPSWDRATEAFF
DNA: TGTGCCAGCAGCCCCTCCTGGGACAGGGCCACTGAAGCTTTCTTT

size: few
D: NA
V: TRBV18
J: TRBJ2-2
CDR3: CASSPKEGTGELFF
DNA: TGTGCCAGCTCTCCCAAGGAGGGGACCGGGGAGCTGTTTTTT

size: few
D: TRBD2
V: TRBV7-9
J: TRBJ2-1
CDR3: CASSPSGGYNEQFF
DNA: TGTGCCAGCAGCCCGAGCGGGGGCTACAATGAGCAGTTCTTC

size: few
D: NA
V: TRBV5-1
J: TRBJ1-1
CDR3: CASSPARTTNTEAFF
DNA: TGCGCCAGCAGCCCCGCCAGGACAACGAACACTGAAGCTTTCTTT

size: few
D: TRBD2
V: TRBV9
J: TRBJ2-5
CDR3: CASSVGTSGEFQETQYF
DNA: TGTGCCAGCAGCGTGGGGACTAGCGGGGAATTCCAAGAGACCCAGTACTTC

size: few
D: NA
V: TRBV19
J: TRBJ1-1
CDR3: CASSIGAYTEAFF
DNA: TGTGCCAGTAGTATTGGGGCGTACACTGAAGCTTTCTTT

size: NA
D: TRBD1
V: TRBV6-9
J: TRBJ2-7
CDR3: CASNDRDGYEQYF
DNA: TGTGCCAGCAATGACAGGGACGGCTACGAGCAGTACTTC

size: few
D: NA
V: TRBV4-1
J: TRBJ2-5
CDR3: CASSLVVRETQYF
DNA: TGCGCCAGCAGCCTCGTAGTACGGGAGACCCAGTACTTC

size: few
D: NA
V: TRBV29-1
J: TRBJ1-2
CDR3: CSVVGGGLDGYTF
DNA: TGCAGCGTTGTGGGGGGAGGGTTGGATGGCTACACCTTC

size: NA
D: NA
V: TRBV28
J: TRBJ2-2
CDR3: CASSFGDNRPGELFF
DNA: TGTGCCAGCAGTTTCGGGGATAATAGACCCGGGGAGCTGTTTTTT

size: NA
D: NA
V: TRBV18
J: TRBJ2-1
CDR3: CASSNSGTIYPSEQFF
DNA: TGTGCCAGCTCAAACTCCGGGACAATATACCCCAGTGAGCAGTTCTTC

size: NA
D: TRBD2
V: TRBV7-7
J: TRBJ2-3
CDR3: CASSLPATSGSLNTQYF
DNA: TGTGCCAGCAGCTTACCTGCGACTAGCGGGAGCTTAAATACGCAGTATTTT

size: few
D: TRBD2
V: TRBV7-2
J: TRBJ2-1
CDR3: CASSLSTSGNNEQFF
DNA: TGTGCCAGCAGCTTGTCGACTAGCGGGAATAATGAGCAGTTCTTC

size: few
D: TRBD2
V: TRBV9
J: TRBJ2-3
CDR3: CASSSHGRELTDTQYF
DNA: TGTGCCAGCAGCTCCCATGGGCGGGAGTTAACAGATACGCAGTATTTT